This passage covers 24 T cell receptor beta chains from one sample sequenced in a study of blood T cell repertoires in COVID-19. Here immunoSEQ multiplex PCR was the method, and the copy in TCRdb shows in-frame clones only, minus some. The profile covers 120,000 or so clones, with roughly 72% appearing a single time and more than 5.5% taken by the ten largest. The sample consisted of peripheral blood. The receptor set was obtained from a man in his sixties with acute or convalescent COVID-19.

This clone was detected many times. This chain connects TRBV29-1 to TRBJ1-1; 9 bases match TRBD1. The CDR3 spans 14 residues. V trimming: 6 bases; J trimming: 7 bases; junction bases outside the gene matches: 12. Germline V gene lookup returns CDR1 SQVTM and CDR2 ANQGSEA. The CDR3 bases are TGCAGCGTCCAAGCCGAAGGGGACAGGGATGAAGCTTTCTTT. It is translated as CSVQAEGDRDEAFF.

The chain employs TRBV2 and TRBJ2-3; no clear D. The CDR3 is made up of 12 amino acids. Trimming took 3 bases from V and 6 from J, leaving 7 bases between them. Per the germline V gene, CDR1 is SNHLY and CDR2 is FYNNEI. The CDR3 loop reads CASSDYLDTQYF. The CDR3, as DNA: TGTGCCAGCAGTGACTACTTGGATACGCAGTATTTT.

The genes are TRBV7-3 and TRBJ2-3, with TRBD2 as a possible D gene (5 bases). The germline CDR1 and CDR2 sequences are SGHTA and FQGTGA. CDR3 length: 15 amino acids. V lost 1 base to trimming and J lost 3 bases, with 11 bases between them. The CDR3 sequence is CASSLRAGMTDTQYF. The CDR3 DNA is TGTGCCAGCAGCTTAAGGGCGGGTATGACAGATACGCAGTATTTT.

This chain uses TRBV6-1 with TRBJ1-2; TRBD1 matches at 7 bases. CDR3 length: 15 residues. J gave up 4 bases and V 1 base, and 6 bases lay outside the gene matches. Germline V gene lookup returns CDR1 MNHNS and CDR2 SASEGT. The CDR3 DNA is TGTGCCAGCAGTGAAGGGACAGGCCCTAGCTATGGCTACACCTTC. Protein sequence: CASSEGTGPSYGYTF.

This rearrangement joins TRBV30 to TRBJ1-2; 9 bases match TRBD1. The V gene's germline CDR1 is GTSNPN and CDR2 SVGIG (reference sequence). V lost 1 base and J lost 8; bases outside the gene matches: 14. This CDR3 spans 16 amino acids. The CDR3: CAWSGKQGAAVGGYTF. In DNA, the CDR3 is TGTGCCTGGAGTGGGAAACAGGGGGCAGCGGTAGGAGGCTACACCTTC. Combining the CDR3 with reference TRBV30 and TRBJ1-2 gives the whole variable domain SQTIHQWPATLVQPVGSPLSLECTVEGTSNPNLYWYRQAAGRGLQLLFYSVGIGQISSEVPQNLSASRPQDRQFILSSKKLLLSDSGFYLCAWSGKQGAAVGGYTFGSGTRLTVV.

CDR3 nucleotide sequence: TGTGCCAGTAGTATACAGGGGGCGCGTAGCGGGGAGCTGTTTTTT. This sequence encodes CASSIQGARSGELFF. The V call is TRBV19, the J call TRBJ2-2; 8 bases are shared with TRBD1. V lost 2 bases, J lost 7 bases, and 6 bases stayed unmatched. Germline loops: CDR1 LNHDA, CDR2 SQIVND (reference sequence). The CDR3 is made up of 15 amino acids.

The chain links TRBV27 to TRBJ2-1; D possibly corresponds to TRBD2 (6 bases). The V end lost 10 bases, the J end lost 4 bases, and 20 bases lay between the germline ends. The CDR3 has 15 amino acids. Looked up from germline, CDR1 is MNHEY and CDR2 is SMNVEV (reference sequence). The CDR3: CATQGGAVGYNEQFF. CDR3 bases: TGTGCCACCCAGGGCGGGGCGGTCGGGTACAATGAGCAGTTCTTC.

There are a few counts of this clone. The chain has TRBV27 and TRBJ1-2, with no clear D. CDR1 and CDR2 (germline): MNHEY, SMNVEV (reference sequence). Trimming removed 1 base at V and 8 bases at J, with 11 bases between. The CDR3 loop spans 13 amino acids. CDR3 sequence reads: CASSLFGGSGYTF. CDR3 sequence (DNA): TGTGCCAGCAGTTTATTTGGTGGGAGCGGCTACACCTTC.

The chain links TRBV3-1 (or the pseudogene TRBV3-2) to TRBJ2-5; weak D call: TRBD2 (6 bases). Germline V gene lookup returns CDR1 LGHDT and CDR2 YNNKEL (reference sequence). The V gene lost 1 base and the J gene lost 6 bases, with 9 bases spanning the gap. The CDR3 consists of 13 residues. Here the CDR3 reads CASSQGEVKTQYF. As DNA, the CDR3 is TGTGCCAGCAGCCAAGGGGAGGTAAAGACCCAGTACTTC.

The chain links TRBV27 to TRBJ1-2; no clear D gene. Germline V lookup: CDR1 MNHEY, CDR2 SMNVEV (reference sequence). The CDR3 consists of 15 residues. The V gene lost 4 bases and the J gene lost 4 bases, with 16 bases spanning the gap. CDR3 in amino acids: CASSSLGSGFYGYTF. CDR3 bases: TGTGCCAGCAGTTCACTGGGCTCGGGGTTCTATGGCTACACCTTC.

The chain links TRBV19 to TRBJ2-3; D remains unclear. The V end lost 3 bases, the J end lost 0 bases, and 7 bases lay between the germline ends. This CDR3 has 14 residues. Germline lookup yields CDR1 LNHDA and CDR2 SQIVND (reference sequence). CDR3 amino acids: CASSISPSTDTQYF. CDR3 DNA sequence: TGTGCCAGTAGTATTTCTCCGAGCACAGATACGCAGTATTTT. The full variable domain, its missing parts supplied by reference TRBV19 and TRBJ2-3, is DGGITQSPKYLFRKEGQNVTLSCEQNLNHDAMYWYRQDPGQGLRLIYYSQIVNDFQKGDIAEGYSVSREKKESFPLTVTSAQKNPTAFYLCASSISPSTDTQYFGPGTRLTVL.

This chain joins TRBV12-3 or TRBV12-4 and TRBJ1-5; a weak D match, TRBD1 (6 bases). The CDR3 is 13 amino acids. V was shortened by 6 bases and J by 11 bases, with 17 bases between the two germline ends. The CDR3 loop is CASSSRQVEAQHF. In DNA form, the CDR3 reads TGTGCCAGCAGCTCCCGACAGGTTGAAGCCCAGCATTTT.

In DNA, the CDR3 is TGTGCCAGCAGCCCACGGGCGACAGGGGGCGAGCAGTACTTC. Its protein is CASSPRATGGEQYF. The V gene is TRBV11-2, the J gene TRBJ2-7, with 9 bases aligning to TRBD1. From germline, CDR1 is SGHAT and CDR2 FQNNGV. The CDR3 length is 14 residues. Trimming at V came to 5 bases and at J to 6 bases, leaving 8 bases not matched to a gene.

This sequence joins TRBV3-1 (or the pseudogene TRBV3-2) and TRBJ2-1; the D gene is possibly TRBD2 (6 bases). This CDR3 has 11 amino acids. The germline gives CDR1 LGHDT, CDR2 YNNKEL (reference sequence). The V gene lost 3 bases and the J gene lost 9 bases, with 6 bases spanning the gap. CDR3 region: CASSQGGEQFF. The CDR3 nucleotides read TGTGCCAGCAGCCAGGGAGGTGAGCAGTTCTTC.

This rearrangement joins TRBV5-1 to TRBJ1-4; D gene uncertain. The CDR3 contains 14 residues. Trimming took off 4 bases at V and 6 bases at J, with 13 bases between the two ends. The germline V gene has CDR1 SGHRS and CDR2 YFSETQ. For the CDR3, the DNA is TGCGCCAGCAGCCGTGTCTCAACAGATGAAAAACTGTTTTTT. This encodes CASSRVSTDEKLFF.

The J gene is TRBJ2-3, the V gene TRBV11-3; TRBD1 aligns across 7 bases. Germline CDR1 reads SGHNT; CDR2 reads YENEEA. With V trimmed by 0 bases and J by 3 bases, 3 bases remained unmatched. This CDR3 comprises 15 residues. The CDR3 sequence is CASSLEGGKTDTQYF. The CDR3 DNA sequence: TGTGCCAGCAGCTTAGAAGGGGGCAAGACAGATACGCAGTATTTT. Looking up the rest from reference TRBV11-3 and TRBJ2-3 gives the full variable domain: EAGVVQSPRYKIIEKKQPVAFWCNPISGHNTLYWYLQNLGQGPELLIRYENEEAVDDSQLPKDRFSAERLKGVDSTLKIQPAELGDSAVYLCASSLEGGKTDTQYFGPGTRLTVL.

The chain joins TRBV30 to TRBJ2-7; 8 bases line up with TRBD1. This CDR3 is built from 13 residues. Germline assignment: CDR1 GTSNPN and CDR2 SVGIG (reference sequence). V was clipped by 0 bases and J by 3 bases; unmatched bases: 1. Here the CDR3 reads CAWSVGQDYEQYF. CDR3 in DNA: TGTGCCTGGAGTGTGGGACAGGACTACGAGCAGTACTTC.

V gene TRBV7-8 combines with J gene TRBJ1-1, with unresolved D. Per the germline V gene, CDR1 is SGHVS and CDR2 is FQNEAQ. The CDR3 sequence is 16 residues long. Deletions cut 3 bases from V and 4 bases from J, with 18 bases between. CDR3 DNA: TGTGCCAGCAGCTTCGGTAACAGCAGATTAAGCACTGAAGCTTTCTTT. It yields the protein CASSFGNSRLSTEAFF.

V usage is TRBV27 and J usage is TRBJ1-2, with D perhaps TRBD1 (6 bases). The germline CDR1 and CDR2 sequences are MNHEY and SMNVEV (reference sequence). This CDR3 comprises 15 residues. V dropped 2 bases and J dropped 7 bases, with 17 bases sitting between them. CDR3 residues: CASSLLGQGNTGYTF. DNA for the CDR3: TGTGCCAGCAGTTTACTGGGCCAGGGGAATACTGGCTACACCTTC.

The rearrangement links TRBV18 to TRBJ2-2; D gene uncertain. The CDR3 totals 16 residues. The germline gives CDR1 KGHSH, CDR2 LQKENI. The germline V and J ends were trimmed by 5 bases and 4 bases, with 17 bases remaining between them. In DNA, the CDR3 is TGTGCCAGCTCAACCCACCCGATTCGGTCCACCGGGGAGCTGTTTTTT. It specifies CASSTHPIRSTGELFF.

The sample holds a few counts of this clone. The chain links TRBV19 to TRBJ1-2, with TRBD1 matching 7 bases. V was clipped by 7 bases and J by 1 base; unmatched bases: 12. The CDR3 has 16 residues. Germline V gives CDR1 LNHDA, CDR2 SQIVND (reference sequence). CDR3 protein: CASTSSGQQLNYGYTF. The CDR3 DNA sequence: TGTGCCAGTACCTCGTCGGGACAGCAACTTAACTATGGCTACACCTTC. Complete variable domain (other parts from reference TRBV19 and TRBJ1-2): DGGITQSPKYLFRKEGQNVTLSCEQNLNHDAMYWYRQDPGQGLRLIYYSQIVNDFQKGDIAEGYSVSREKKESFPLTVTSAQKNPTAFYLCASTSSGQQLNYGYTFGSGTRLTVV.

Only one count was recorded for this clone. The chain couples TRBV30 to TRBJ2-3; TRBD2 matches 11 bases. The CDR3 loop spans 13 amino acids. V lost 8 bases and J lost 2; bases outside the gene matches: 3. Germline CDR1 reads GTSNPN; CDR2 reads SVGIG (reference sequence). The CDR3 DNA reads as TGTGCCGGTAGCGGGGGGGCCACAGATACGCAGTATTTT. Amino acids: CAGSGGATDTQYF.

The V gene is TRBV20-1, the J gene TRBJ1-4; the D is unclear. CDR3 length equals 11 residues. The germline CDR1 and CDR2 sequences are DFQATT and SNEGSKA (reference sequence). Trimming stripped 6 bases from V and 5 bases from J, with 7 bases between. The CDR3 spells CSAQRNEKLFF. CDR3 coding DNA: TGCAGTGCCCAGCGAAATGAAAAACTGTTTTTT.

The CDR3 bases are TGTGCCAGCAGTGCTCGTCAGTCGCCTGATCCCCTCCACTTT. This gives the protein CASSARQSPDPLHF. The chain carries TRBV2 and TRBJ1-6, with D unclear. V lost 4 bases, J lost 13 bases, and 17 bases lay in between. There are 14 residues in the CDR3. Germline V lookup: CDR1 SNHLY, CDR2 FYNNEI.